This T cell receptor (beta chain) was sequenced for a study of tumor and adjacent non-tumor tissue in lung cancer. As for the study in general: Patients comprised approximately eleven adenocarcinoma, a couple of squamous cell carcinoma and 1 small cell lung cancer. General study results and limits: Normal lung showed higher cumulative top 100 clone frequency than tumor.

A modified ARM-PCR protocol with three rounds of nested PCR amplified TCRbeta. Each CDR3 protein gets one entry after TCRdb re-called the multiplex PCR reads with MiXCR. The profile shows about 75,000 distinct CDR3 sequences, about three quarters of them singletons. CDR3 size: 16 residues. Per germline, CDR1 SGHVS and CDR2 FQNEAQ. RNA was extracted from bulk tissue without any cell sorting. Donors were chemotherapy-naive, newly diagnosed lung cancer surgical patients in China, August–late 2014. On this clonotype itself: Antigen specificity is unknown. At one end the junction does not follow the germline gene, possibly because of a read error.

The TCR originated in a woman aged 45-65 years with non-small cell lung cancer. Material for sequencing was lung tumor tissue. V usage is TRBV7-8 and J usage is TRBJ1-1, with D perhaps TRBD1 (6 bases). This CDR3 reads CASSGGARLLSTEAYF. CDR3 DNA: TGTGCCAGCAGTGGGGGGGCACGGCTATTGAGCACTGAAGCTTACTTT.